This T cell receptor beta chain was sequenced during a study of Ad26.COV2.S vaccination and SARS-CoV-2 variants. On the study more broadly: By the intramuscular route, Ad26.COV2.S was given once, or twice 56 days apart.

Treatment meaning: approximately 18 received Ad26.COV2.S at low or high dose, single or two shots; 5 received placebo; per-sample allocation not given. The investigators took samples on day 63 after the first vaccine or placebo injection. Sequencing used immunoSEQ multiplex PCR; TCRdb keeps in-frame clones, though not all of them. The sample contains approximately 350,000 clones, roughly 84% of which appear only once. The germline V gene encodes CDR1 LNHDA and CDR2 SQIVND (reference sequence). Deletions cut 0 bases from V and 0 bases from J, with 10 bases between. This CDR3 has 16 residues. The table lists this clone with a count of one.

This receptor was obtained from a person aged 18-65 years who received the Ad26.COV2.S COVID-19 vaccine or a placebo. V usage is TRBV19 and J usage is TRBJ2-3; D possibly corresponds to TRBD2 (5 bases). The sequencing here drew on peripheral blood, taken in a trial of Ad26.COV2.S vaccine versus placebo. CDR3 sequence: CASSIDGESSTDTQYF. CDR3 DNA sequence: TGTGCCAGTAGTATAGACGGGGAGTCTAGCACAGATACGCAGTATTTT.